This T cell receptor (beta chain) derives from a study of blood T cells in healthy people across ages (dated by TCRdb to between 2014 and 2017). About the full investigation: Template switching captured roughly one uniquely barcoded TCR beta cDNA molecule per two T cells in model experiments. To track age-related changes in TCR beta repertoire diversity, the study relied on deep sequencing normalized with unique cDNA molecular identifiers. The donors were divided into four age groups: young (average around 16 years), middle-aged (approximately 41), aged (approximately 64) and long-lived (approximately 74). To avoid experimental bias, donors of different ages were randomly spread across the sequencing lanes. For two donors (one aged 18 to 30 and one aged 80 or older), the study analyzed two additional independent replicas of 1 million unique cDNA reads from the same blood draw.

As for this clonotype: Its antigen is unknown. One junction end disagrees with the germline gene, perhaps due to a read error.

General study outcomes and caveats: Estimates of total diversity from one million sequenced T cells were regarded as lower bounds and underestimates. There was a strong correlation between observed TCR beta diversity and the percentage of naive T cells measured by flow cytometry. Observed TCR beta diversity per million T cells fell roughly linearly with age, and a significant reduction was already apparent by age about 38. Bulk unsorted PBMC profiling prevented conclusive comparison of naive and antigen-experienced compartments. Compared with the aged group, more naive CD4+ T cells, fewer expanded clones and increased TCR diversity were shown by the long-lived group, suggesting age selection. Donor CMV infection status was unknown, potentially confounding age-related changes in expanded clonotypes.

The CDR3 spans 13 residues, from the cysteine through the phenylalanine. Only the CDR3 DNA is retained, 39 bases long and in frame from the first base. Library generation was performed with 5' RACE. Sequencing took place on an Illumina HiSeq 2500. A second PCR of roughly 6 to 12 cycles was performed with a sample-barcoded 5' primer and a J-beta primer mix. Each TCR beta cDNA molecule received a unique molecular identifier from a template-switch 5' adaptor carrying 12 random nucleotides. Each sample yielded at least 2.5 million CDR3-containing paired-end reads. First-strand cDNA synthesis was performed from all RNA using the Mint cDNA synthesis kit, with priming by a TRBC-specific oligonucleotide. Following uracil-DNA glycosylase treatment, all cDNA underwent a first 18-cycle PCR with the universal primers M1SS and BC2_uni_R. As for the original processing: For normalization, 1 million high-quality reads, each with a distinct molecular identifier, were randomly selected from each sample. Reads with shared molecular identifiers were discarded instead of being binned into consensus sequences. MiTCR, run with a Q25 quality threshold and the strictest error-elimination algorithm, handled CDR3 identification, clonotype clustering and error correction. A nonparametric unseen species model with Euler transformation was used to estimate lower-bound total TCR beta diversity. TCRdb passed the public sequencing reads through fastp at Q25 and MiXCR, retaining productive beta sequences. Each CDR3 protein appears once, grouped with its most common genes and DNA. TCRdb assigned the V and J calls; the authors' analysis was not used. The sample table records approximately 940,000 distinct CDR3 sequences; roughly 50% of these occur just once. The leading ten clones occupy roughly an eighth of the sample.

Systemically healthy Caucasian individuals from Russia, some 36 in total and aged roughly 6 to 100 years, were included as donors. Each donor gave about 9.8 milliliters of peripheral blood, drawn into EDTA-treated Vacutainer tubes. Ficoll-Paque density-gradient centrifugation was used to isolate PBMCs, with at least 7 million per sample. Trizol reagent was used to extract total RNA from PBMCs, with at least 5.5 micrograms per sample. For every donor, an aliquot of PBMCs went through flow cytometry to measure the percentages of naive CD45RAhigh/CD27high T cells. Sample: blood. This receptor chain uses TRBV12-3 or TRBV12-4 and TRBJ2-5, with 7 middle bases fitting TRBD1. This sequence was found in a man aged 25 to 40 in good health. For the CDR3, the sequence is CANSEGGRETQYF. Read as DNA, the sequence is TGTGCCAACAGTGAAGGGGGCCGAGAGACCCAGTACTTC.